These 6 T cell receptor beta chains were all obtained from the same sample, sequenced in a study of human T cells and chemical hapten exposure. TCRdb re-called the RACE reads with MiXCR, one entry per CDR3 protein. The repertoire holds just over 90,000 distinct CDR3 sequences, with about 8.7% as singletons. Noted time point: healthy volunteer bleed at 2 weeks. The authors extracted total RNA from unfractionated whole blood. Sequenced input: whole blood. The receptors shown here come from a female donor in good health. Some clones in this sample may be carry-over from other donors' samples.

The gene calls are TRBV6-1 and TRBJ1-1; no reliable D call. The CDR3 has 11 residues. Germline CDR1 MNHNS, CDR2 SASEGT. The V gene lost 4 bases and the J gene lost 11 bases, with 11 bases spanning the gap. The CDR3 bases are TGTGCCAGCAGTGTAACGGAGTCGGCTTTCTTT. Translated, it gives CASSVTESAFF.

As DNA, the CDR3 is TGCGCCGGCCAGCGGCCAGACACAGATACGCAGTATTTT. This gives the protein CAGQRPDTDTQYF. The chain uses TRBV10-2 and TRBJ2-3, with a possible D match to TRBD2 (5 bases). Germline lookup yields CDR1 WSHSY and CDR2 SAAADI. There are 13 residues in the CDR3. V lost 11 bases and J lost 2, with 14 bases in between.

This chain links TRBV28 with TRBJ1-1; 7 nucleotides line up with TRBD1. The length of the CDR3 is 16 residues. Germline V gene sequence: CDR1 MDHEN, CDR2 SYDVKM. Trimming removed 5 bases from V and 5 bases from J; junction bases left unmatched: 14. DNA for the CDR3: TGTGCCAGCAGTCTCTTGGGCGGGGACAGTTGGACTGAAGCTTTCTTT. Protein: CASSLLGGDSWTEAFF. Full variable domain (outside the CDR3, taken from reference TRBV28 and TRBJ1-1): DVKVTQSSRYLVKRTGEKVFLECVQDMDHENMFWYRQDPGLGLRLIYFSYDVKMKEKGDIPEGYSVSREKKERFSLILESASTNQTSMYLCASSLLGGDSWTEAFFGQGTRLTVV.

This clonotype was observed many times. CDR3 DNA sequence: TGTGCCAGCTTCAGGGCTAATGGCTACACCTTC. Its translation: CASFRANGYTF. The chain has TRBV2 and TRBJ1-2; possibly TRBD1 for D (5 bases). Germline CDR1 reads SNHLY; CDR2 reads FYNNEI. Between the trimmed V and J ends, which lost 8 bases and 6 bases, there was a span of 10 bases. CDR3 length: 11 amino acids. Variable domain in full (rest from reference TRBV2 and TRBJ1-2): EPEVTQTPSHQVTQMGQEVILRCVPISNHLYFYWYRQILGQKVEFLVSFYNNEISEKSEIFDDQFSVERPDGSNFTLKIRSTKLEDSAMYFCASFRANGYTFGSGTRLTVV.

There are many counts of this clonotype. The rearrangement joins TRBV5-8 to TRBJ2-2, with TRBD1 matching 7 bases. V dropped 0 bases and J dropped 6; count of bases not matched to a gene: 11. The CDR3 runs to 17 residues. CDR1 and CDR2 from the germline V gene are SGHTS and YDEGEE. This CDR3 is CASSLALGDRAPGELFF. As DNA, the CDR3 is TGTGCCAGCAGCTTGGCCTTGGGTGACAGGGCTCCCGGGGAGCTGTTTTTT.

This clonotype turned up a few times. The chain couples TRBV15 to TRBJ2-1; TRBD1 or TRBD2 may be the D gene (5 bases each). There are 13 residues in the CDR3. V was clipped by 0 bases and J by 9 bases, with 9 bases between them. Germline assignment: CDR1 LNHNV and CDR2 YYDKDF (reference sequence). This chain's CDR3 is CATSRDLRGEQFF. The CDR3 coding sequence is TGTGCCACCAGCAGAGATCTGAGGGGTGAGCAGTTCTTC.